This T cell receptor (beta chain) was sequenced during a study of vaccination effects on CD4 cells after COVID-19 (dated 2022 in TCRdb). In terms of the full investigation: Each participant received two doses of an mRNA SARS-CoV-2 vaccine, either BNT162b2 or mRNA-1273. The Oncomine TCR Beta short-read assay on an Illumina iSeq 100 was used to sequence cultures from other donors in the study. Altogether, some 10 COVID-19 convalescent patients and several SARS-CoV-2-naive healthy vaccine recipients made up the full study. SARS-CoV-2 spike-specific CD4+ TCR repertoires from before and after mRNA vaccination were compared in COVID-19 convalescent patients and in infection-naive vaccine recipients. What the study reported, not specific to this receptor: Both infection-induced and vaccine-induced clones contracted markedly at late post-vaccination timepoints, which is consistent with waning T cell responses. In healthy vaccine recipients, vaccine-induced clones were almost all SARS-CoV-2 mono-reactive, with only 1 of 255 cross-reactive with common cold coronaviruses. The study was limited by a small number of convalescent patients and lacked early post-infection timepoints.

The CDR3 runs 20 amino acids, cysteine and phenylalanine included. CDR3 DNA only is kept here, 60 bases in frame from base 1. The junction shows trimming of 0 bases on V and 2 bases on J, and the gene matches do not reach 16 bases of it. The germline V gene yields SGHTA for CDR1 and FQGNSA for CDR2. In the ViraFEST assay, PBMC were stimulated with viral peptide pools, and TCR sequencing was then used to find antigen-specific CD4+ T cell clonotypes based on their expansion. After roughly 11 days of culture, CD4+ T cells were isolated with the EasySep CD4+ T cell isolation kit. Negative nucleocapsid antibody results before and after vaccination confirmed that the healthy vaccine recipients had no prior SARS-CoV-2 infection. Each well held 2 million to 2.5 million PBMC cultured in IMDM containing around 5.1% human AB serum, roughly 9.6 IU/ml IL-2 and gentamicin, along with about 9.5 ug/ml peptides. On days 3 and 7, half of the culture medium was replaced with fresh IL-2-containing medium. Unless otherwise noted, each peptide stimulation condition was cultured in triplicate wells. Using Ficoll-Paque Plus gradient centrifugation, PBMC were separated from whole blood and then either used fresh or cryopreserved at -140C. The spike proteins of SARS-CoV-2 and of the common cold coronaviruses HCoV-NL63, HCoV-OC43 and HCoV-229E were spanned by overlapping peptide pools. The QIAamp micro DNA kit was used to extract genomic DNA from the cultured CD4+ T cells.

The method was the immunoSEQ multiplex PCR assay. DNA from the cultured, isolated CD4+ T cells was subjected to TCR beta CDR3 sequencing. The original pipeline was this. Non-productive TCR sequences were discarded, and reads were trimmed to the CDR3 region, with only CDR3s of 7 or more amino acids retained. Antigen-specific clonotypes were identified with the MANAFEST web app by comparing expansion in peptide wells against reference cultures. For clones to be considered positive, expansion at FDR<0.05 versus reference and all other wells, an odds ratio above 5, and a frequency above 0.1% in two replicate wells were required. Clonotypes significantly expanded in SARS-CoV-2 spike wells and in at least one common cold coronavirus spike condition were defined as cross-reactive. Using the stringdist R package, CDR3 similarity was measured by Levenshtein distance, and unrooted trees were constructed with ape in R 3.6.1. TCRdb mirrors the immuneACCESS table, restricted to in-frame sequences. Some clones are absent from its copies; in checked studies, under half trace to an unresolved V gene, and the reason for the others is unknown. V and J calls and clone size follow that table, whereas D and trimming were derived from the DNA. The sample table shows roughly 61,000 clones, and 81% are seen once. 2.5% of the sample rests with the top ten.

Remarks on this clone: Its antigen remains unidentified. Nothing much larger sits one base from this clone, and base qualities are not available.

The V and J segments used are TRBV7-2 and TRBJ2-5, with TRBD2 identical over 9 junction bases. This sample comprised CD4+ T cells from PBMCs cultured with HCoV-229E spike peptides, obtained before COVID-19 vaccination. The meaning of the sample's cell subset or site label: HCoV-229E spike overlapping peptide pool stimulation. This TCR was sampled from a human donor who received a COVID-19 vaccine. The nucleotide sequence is TGTGCCAGCAGCTTAGCACCACTCACCCCTCTGGCGGGGGGGCAAGAGACCCAGTACTTC. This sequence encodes CASSLAPLTPLAGGQETQYF.